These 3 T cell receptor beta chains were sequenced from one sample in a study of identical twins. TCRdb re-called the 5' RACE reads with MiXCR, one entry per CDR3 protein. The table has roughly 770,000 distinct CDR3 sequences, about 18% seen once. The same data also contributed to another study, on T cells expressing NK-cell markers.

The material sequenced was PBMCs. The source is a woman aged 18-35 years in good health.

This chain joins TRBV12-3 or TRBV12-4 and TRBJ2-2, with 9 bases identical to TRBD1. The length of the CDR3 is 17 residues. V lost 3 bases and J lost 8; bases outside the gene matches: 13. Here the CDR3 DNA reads TGTGCCAGCAGTTTCCCCTTCCGGGACAGGGTGGAAGGGGAGCTGTTTTTT. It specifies CASSFPFRDRVEGELFF.

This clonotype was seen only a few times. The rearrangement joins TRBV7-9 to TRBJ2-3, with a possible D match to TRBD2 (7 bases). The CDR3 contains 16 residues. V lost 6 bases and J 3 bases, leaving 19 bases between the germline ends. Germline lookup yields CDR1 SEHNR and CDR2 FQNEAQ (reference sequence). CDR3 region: CASSVIGGGVTDTQYF. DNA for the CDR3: TGTGCCAGCAGTGTCATCGGAGGGGGGGTTACAGATACGCAGTATTTT.

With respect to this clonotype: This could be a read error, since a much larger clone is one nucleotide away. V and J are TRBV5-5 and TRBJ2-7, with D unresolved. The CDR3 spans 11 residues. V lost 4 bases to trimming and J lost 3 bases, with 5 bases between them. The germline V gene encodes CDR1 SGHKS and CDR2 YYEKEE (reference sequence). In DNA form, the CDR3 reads TGTGCCAGCAGCCGGATCTACGAGCAGTACTTC. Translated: CASSRIYEQYF.